The next 25 T cell receptor beta chains were all read from a single sample in a study of blood T cell repertoires in COVID-19. TCRdb keeps only in-frame clones here, not all; method: immunoSEQ multiplex PCR. The repertoire consists of around 280,000 clones, with 87% occurring once and the leading ten covering 5.5% to 7%. What was sequenced was PBMCs or T cells enriched from blood (not recorded which). All receptors derive from a woman in her 40s who had recovered from COVID-19.

In DNA form, the CDR3 reads TGTGCCAGCAGCCAAGATCCTACTAGCGGGCCCTACGAGCAGTACTTC. Its translation is CASSQDPTSGPYEQYF. The chain links TRBV3-1 (or the pseudogene TRBV3-2) to TRBJ2-7; TRBD2 aligns across 9 bases. With V trimmed by 0 bases and J by 2 bases, 5 bases remained unmatched. The CDR3 is made up of 16 amino acids. CDR1 and CDR2 (germline): LGHDT, YNNKEL (reference sequence).

This sequence joins TRBV25-1 and TRBJ2-1; D perhaps matches TRBD2 (6 bases). Looked up from germline, CDR1 is MGHDK and CDR2 is SYGVNS. V lost 3 bases to trimming and J lost 0 bases, with 18 bases between them. This CDR3 is built from 18 residues. The CDR3 DNA sequence: TGTGCCAGCAGTGACCCCCGGCTAGCGACTAGCTCCTACAATGAGCAGTTCTTC. Amino acids: CASSDPRLATSSYNEQFF. The full variable domain, its missing parts supplied by reference TRBV25-1 and TRBJ2-1, is EADIYQTPRYLVIGTGKKITLECSQTMGHDKMYWYQQDPGMELHLIHYSYGVNSTEKGDLSSESTVSRIRTEHFPLTLESARPSHTSQYLCASSDPRLATSSYNEQFFGPGTRLTVL.

This clone occurred once. The chain carries TRBV28 and TRBJ2-7; possible D gene TRBD2, 5 bases. The V end was cut by 5 bases, the J end by 2 bases, with 10 bases between. The CDR3 length is 13 residues. CDR1 is MDHEN, CDR2 SYDVKM, per germline. The CDR3 region is CASSLWETYEQYF. The CDR3 DNA follows: TGTGCCAGCAGTCTTTGGGAGACCTACGAGCAGTACTTC.

The rearrangement joins TRBV7-2 to TRBJ2-5; 11 bases are shared with TRBD2. CDR1 SGHTA and CDR2 FQGNSA come from the germline V gene. Trimming took 3 bases from V and 1 from J; bases not matched to a gene: 4. This CDR3 comprises 16 residues. CDR3 region: CASSFRGTSGQETQYF. DNA of the CDR3: TGTGCCAGCAGCTTCCGCGGGACTAGCGGCCAAGAGACCCAGTACTTC.

The rearrangement joins TRBV28 to TRBJ2-7, with 9 bases identical to TRBD1. CDR3 size: 15 residues. Germline CDR1 MDHEN, CDR2 SYDVKM. V was clipped by 1 base and J by 3 bases; unmatched bases: 4. The CDR3 protein is CASSLYGTGSYEQYF. As DNA, the CDR3 is TGTGCCAGCAGTTTATATGGGACAGGGAGCTACGAGCAGTACTTC.

The gene calls are TRBV7-9 and TRBJ1-5, with D possibly TRBD1 on 6 matching bases. The V gene's germline CDR1 is SEHNR and CDR2 FQNEAQ (reference sequence). Between the trimmed V and J ends, which lost 4 bases and 0 bases, there was a span of 22 bases. The CDR3 spans 19 residues. CDR3 in amino acids: CASSSPSEGGHGSNQPQHF. The CDR3 bases are TGTGCCAGCAGCTCCCCTTCAGAGGGGGGGCACGGTAGCAATCAGCCCCAGCATTTT.

This sequence joins TRBV6-5 and TRBJ2-2, with D possibly being TRBD2 (5 bases). Germline V CDR1 and CDR2: MNHEY, SVGAGI. The V end was cut by 2 bases, the J end by 4 bases, with 11 bases between. The CDR3 spans 15 residues. Written as DNA, the CDR3 is TGTGCCAGCAGTTACCTTGGAGGCGGCACCGGGGAGCTGTTTTTT. Its protein is CASSYLGGGTGELFF.

Worth noting for this clone: Other DNA sequences in this sample translate to the same CDR3. The V gene is TRBV5-1, the J gene TRBJ2-3; TRBD2 might be the D (6 bases). The V end lost 2 bases, the J end lost 0 bases, and 13 bases lay between the germline ends. Per germline, CDR1 SGHRS and CDR2 YFSETQ. The CDR3 extends over 16 amino acids. CDR3: CASSLVPGTSTDTQYF. CDR3 bases: TGCGCCAGCAGCTTAGTCCCCGGGACTAGCACAGATACGCAGTATTTT.

This chain links TRBV6-2 or TRBV6-3 with TRBJ2-6; 10 nucleotides line up with TRBD2. CDR3 length: 18 residues. Germline CDR1 is MNHEY and CDR2 is SVGEGT. Trimming took 2 bases from V and 2 from J; bases not matched to a gene: 6. CDR3 amino acids: CASSYVLAGPPGANVLTF. Written as DNA, the CDR3 is TGTGCCAGCAGTTACGTACTAGCGGGGCCCCCTGGGGCCAACGTCCTGACTTTC.

The gene calls are TRBV29-1 and TRBJ2-4; perhaps TRBD1 as D (6 bases). Germline-derived CDR1 and CDR2 are SQVTM and ANQGSEA. This CDR3 comprises 14 residues. CDR3 sequence: CTAVDSAAKNIQYF. Written as DNA, the CDR3 is TGCACCGCCGTGGACAGTGCGGCCAAAAACATTCAGTACTTC.

This clone was counted a few times. The gene calls are TRBV28 and TRBJ1-2, with 7 bases matching TRBD1. After removal of 6 bases from V and 7 bases from J, the junction contained 5 bases not matched to a gene. The germline CDR1 and CDR2 sequences are MDHEN and SYDVKM. The CDR3 length is 12 residues. The CDR3 sequence: CASSPRTGGYTF. In nucleotides, the CDR3 is TGTGCCAGCAGCCCTCGGACAGGTGGCTACACCTTC.

This clone was found once. The chain joins TRBV5-1 to TRBJ1-1, with 7 nucleotides matching TRBD1. CDR3 length: 15 residues. Germline values: CDR1 SGHRS, CDR2 YFSETQ. V gave up 3 bases and J gave up 7 bases; unmatched junction bases: 12. The CDR3: CASSSFDHRGIEAFF. In nucleotides, the CDR3 is TGCGCCAGCAGCTCCTTTGATCACAGGGGAATTGAAGCTTTCTTT.

This rearrangement joins TRBV30 to TRBJ2-1; 9 nucleotides line up with TRBD2. Germline V gene data show CDR1 as GTSNPN and CDR2 as SVGIG (reference sequence). CDR3 length equals 16 residues. V was clipped by 0 bases and J by 4 bases; unmatched bases: 7. The CDR3 sequence is CAWSVRSGSLYNEQFF. For the CDR3, the DNA is TGTGCCTGGAGTGTACGTAGCGGGAGCTTGTACAATGAGCAGTTCTTC.

The V gene is TRBV18, the J gene TRBJ2-5; D gene ambiguous. The CDR3 runs 13 residues. V was shortened by 5 bases and J by 1 base, with 8 bases between the two germline ends. The germline CDR1 and CDR2 sequences are KGHSH and LQKENI. The CDR3: CASSSSTQETQYF. For the CDR3, the DNA is TGTGCCAGCTCATCGTCTACCCAAGAGACCCAGTACTTC.

J is TRBJ2-7 and V is TRBV28, with 8 bases identical to TRBD1. Looked up from germline, CDR1 is MDHEN and CDR2 is SYDVKM. The CDR3 length is 17 residues. V shed 6 bases and J 1 base; nucleotides not matched to a gene: 14. The CDR3 spells CASRTSGQGPTSYEQYF. The CDR3 bases are TGTGCCAGCAGAACCAGCGGACAGGGCCCAACGTCCTACGAGCAGTACTTC.

This chain uses TRBV12-3 or TRBV12-4 with TRBJ2-5; TRBD2 might be the D (6 bases). The CDR3 is 12 residues long. V gave up 4 bases and J gave up 7 bases, with 10 bases separating them. DNA of the CDR3: TGTGCCAGCAGTTGGGACGGGGGGACCCAGTACTTC. This translates into CASSWDGGTQYF.

This rearrangement joins TRBV7-9 to TRBJ1-1; D remains ambiguous. CDR3 length equals 15 residues. Trimming took 7 bases from V and 2 from J, leaving 17 bases between them. From germline, CDR1 is SEHNR and CDR2 FQNEAQ (reference sequence). In DNA, the CDR3 is TGTGCCAGCACCCTTTTCTCCGGGTTAAACACTGAAGCTTTCTTT. Protein sequence: CASTLFSGLNTEAFF. Complete variable domain (other parts from reference TRBV7-9 and TRBJ1-1): DTGVSQNPRHKITKRGQNVTFRCDPISEHNRLYWYRQTLGQGPEFLTYFQNEAQLEKSRLLSDRFSAERPKGSFSTLEIQRTEQGDSAMYLCASTLFSGLNTEAFFGQGTRLTVV.

The V gene is TRBV24-1, the J gene TRBJ2-3; D unresolved. V lost 4 bases and J lost 0, with 10 bases in between. The CDR3 length is 15 residues. Per germline, CDR1 KGHDR and CDR2 SFDVKD. The CDR3 reads CATSDLATSTDTQYF. CDR3 nucleotides: TGTGCCACCAGTGACCTGGCGACTAGCACAGATACGCAGTATTTT.

This clone was seen only a few times. The rearrangement joins TRBV28 to TRBJ2-1; 7 nucleotides line up with TRBD1. Germline assignment: CDR1 MDHEN and CDR2 SYDVKM. V shed 8 bases and J 4 bases; nucleotides not matched to a gene: 2. This CDR3 comprises 12 residues. The DNA of the CDR3 is TGTGCCAGCGGACAGGTTTACAATGAGCAGTTCTTC. Translating it yields CASGQVYNEQFF.

The table lists this clone with a few counts. V and J are TRBV27 and TRBJ1-6, with 8 bases fitting TRBD1. V shed 5 bases and J 0 bases; nucleotides not matched to a gene: 6. Germline V gives CDR1 MNHEY, CDR2 SMNVEV (reference sequence). The CDR3 length is 17 residues. The CDR3 loop is CASSPRTGSSYNSPLHF. CDR3 DNA: TGTGCCAGCAGTCCTAGGACAGGGAGCTCCTATAATTCACCCCTCCACTTT.

The CDR3: CASNEGAEETQYF. In DNA form, the CDR3 reads TGTGCCAGTAATGAGGGCGCGGAGGAGACCCAGTACTTC. This rearrangement joins TRBV19 to TRBJ2-5, with a tentative D call TRBD2 (5 bases). The CDR3 covers 13 residues. V shed 7 bases and J shed 5 bases, with 14 bases lying between them. Germline V gene sequence: CDR1 LNHDA, CDR2 SQIVND (reference sequence).

J is TRBJ2-1 and V is TRBV28, with TRBD2 as a possible D gene (5 bases). The V end lost 7 bases, the J end lost 9 bases, and 28 bases lay between the germline ends. The CDR3 loop spans 17 amino acids. From germline, CDR1 is MDHEN and CDR2 SYDVKM. The CDR3 DNA follows: TGTGCCAGCAACCCTAGGACTGGATTAAAAGGCGAGGGTGAGCAGTTCTTC. Amino acid sequence: CASNPRTGLKGEGEQFF. Drawing the rest from reference TRBV28 and TRBJ2-1, the complete variable domain is DVKVTQSSRYLVKRTGEKVFLECVQDMDHENMFWYRQDPGLGLRLIYFSYDVKMKEKGDIPEGYSVSREKKERFSLILESASTNQTSMYLCASNPRTGLKGEGEQFFGPGTRLTVL.

The rearrangement uses TRBV7-3 and TRBJ2-5, with D possibly matching TRBD2 (5 bases). The V gene's germline CDR1 is SGHTA and CDR2 FQGTGA. Trimming took 5 bases from V and 5 from J, leaving 15 bases between them. The CDR3 covers 14 residues. The CDR3 sequence is CASSPRTGSETQYF. DNA of the CDR3: TGTGCCAGCAGCCCTCGGACTGGCTCGGAGACCCAGTACTTC.

The chain has TRBV4-3 and TRBJ1-6, with D possibly matching TRBD1 (5 bases). Germline V gene sequence: CDR1 LGHNA, CDR2 YSLEER. The CDR3 consists of 17 residues. The germline V and J ends were trimmed by 1 base and 8 bases, with 18 bases remaining between them. The CDR3 DNA reads as TGCGCCAGCAGCCAAGCTCTAAAGCAAGGGGCCTATTCACCCCTCCACTTT. As protein: CASSQALKQGAYSPLHF.

For this clone: Relative to the germline gene, one junction end is altered; a read error may explain this. The J gene is TRBJ2-1, the V gene TRBV19; tentative D call: TRBD1 (6 bases). Germline loops: CDR1 LNHDA, CDR2 SQIVND (reference sequence). CDR3 length: 15 amino acids. The CDR3 DNA reads as TGTGCCAGTAGTCCAGGGGACCGGTCCTCCAATGAGCAGTTCTTC. It translates to CASSPGDRSSNEQFF.